Below are 24 T cell receptor beta chains sequenced from a single sample in a study of neurological immune-mediated disorders. One entry per CDR3 protein, called by TCRdb with MiXCR from the 5' RACE reads. Of about 50,000 distinct CDR3 sequences listed, 3% to 4% are singletons. Sequencing was performed on PBMCs. Source of these receptors: a man aged 35-49 years with multiple sclerosis.

The sample holds many counts of this clonotype. The CDR3: CASSRGITEAFF. The CDR3 DNA reads TGTGCCAGTAGTAGGGGGATTACTGAAGCTTTCTTT. The rearrangement joins TRBV19 to TRBJ1-1, with D perhaps TRBD1 (5 bases). V lost 4 bases and J 5 bases, leaving 8 bases between the germline ends. This CDR3 spans 12 amino acids. Germline values: CDR1 LNHDA, CDR2 SQIVND (reference sequence).

This clonotype was detected ten times or more. The rearrangement links TRBV20-1 to TRBJ2-5; the match to TRBD2 covers 9 bases. CDR3 length: 14 amino acids. V gave up 8 bases and J gave up 5 bases; unmatched junction bases: 12. CDR1 is DFQATT and CDR2 is SNEGSKA in the germline V gene (reference sequence). The CDR3, as DNA: TGCAGTATAAGCGGGGGGTTAGGGGGGGAGACCCAGTACTTC. Translating gives CSISGGLGGETQYF.

This clonotype showed up many times. The V call is TRBV4-1, the J call TRBJ1-5; D might be TRBD1 (5 bases). The CDR3 runs 16 residues. Trimming left V 1 base short and J 5 bases short, with 15 bases between. The V gene's germline CDR1 is MGHRA and CDR2 YSYEKL. The CDR3 loop reads CASSQGPVGTDQPQHF. The CDR3 coding sequence is TGCGCCAGCAGCCAAGGTCCGGTGGGGACCGATCAGCCCCAGCATTTT.

This clonotype was observed many times. The chain uses TRBV20-1 and TRBJ2-7, with 9 nucleotides matching TRBD1. The CDR3 is 14 residues long. CDR1 and CDR2 from the germline V gene are DFQATT and SNEGSKA (reference sequence). V lost 6 bases to trimming and J lost 3 bases; unmatched junction nucleotides: 9. The CDR3 nucleotides are TGCAGTGCCCCCGGGACAGGGCCTATCTACGAGCAGTACTTC. This translates into CSAPGTGPIYEQYF.

This clonotype showed up many times. The V gene is TRBV10-3, the J gene TRBJ2-2; D gene uncertain. This CDR3 is 11 amino acids long. V lost 10 bases and J 6 bases, leaving 9 bases between the germline ends. Germline V gene lookup returns CDR1 ENHRY and CDR2 SYGVKD. CDR3 in DNA: TGTGCCACGTCCGGCCCCGGGGAGCTGTTTTTT. Translation: CATSGPGELFF.

This clonotype was seen repeatedly, ten times or more. V and J are TRBV12-3 or TRBV12-4 and TRBJ2-5, with 12 bases matching TRBD2. V lost 6 bases and J lost 4; bases outside the gene matches: 0. This CDR3 region has 13 residues. The CDR3 region has the DNA TGTGCCAGCAGGGGACTAGCGGGAGAGACCCAGTACTTC. This sequence encodes CASRGLAGETQYF.

In this sample, this clonotype turned up many times. The chain joins TRBV15 to TRBJ2-2, with TRBD1 matching 9 bases. V shed 3 bases and J 4 bases; nucleotides not matched to a gene: 3. This CDR3 is 15 amino acids long. Germline CDR1 reads LNHNV; CDR2 reads YYDKDF (reference sequence). The CDR3 nucleotides are TGTGCCACCAGCAGGGGGGACAGGGTCACCGGGGAGCTGTTTTTT. Encoded protein: CATSRGDRVTGELFF.

The rearrangement joins TRBV7-9 to TRBJ2-7; TRBD2 agrees at 11 bases. Trimming cost V 6 bases and J 1 base; bases outside gene matches: 8. Germline V gene data show CDR1 as SEHNR and CDR2 as FQNEAQ (reference sequence). This CDR3 is built from 16 residues. CDR3 nucleotides: TGTGCCAGCAGTACATCCGGGACTAGCGGTTCCTACGAGCAGTACTTC. This sequence encodes CASSTSGTSGSYEQYF.

This clonotype was seen ten or more times. The chain joins TRBV7-3 to TRBJ2-6, with TRBD2 identical over 12 bases. Germline loops: CDR1 SGHTA, CDR2 FQGTGA. V lost 1 base and J lost 1; bases outside the gene matches: 5. The CDR3 covers 19 residues. The CDR3 loop is CASSLRASGGASGANVLTF. In nucleotides, the CDR3 is TGTGCCAGCAGCTTAAGGGCTAGCGGGGGGGCTTCTGGGGCCAACGTCCTGACTTTC.

This clonotype was counted many times. The chain joins TRBV4-2 to TRBJ2-3; D is unclear. The ends were cut back, 0 bases at V and 5 bases at J, with 9 bases in the middle. CDR1 and CDR2 (germline): LGHNA, YNFKEQ. The CDR3 contains 14 residues. The CDR3 is CASSQELRGDTQYF. CDR3 in DNA: TGTGCCAGCAGCCAAGAATTACGCGGAGATACGCAGTATTTT.

This clonotype was recorded at least ten times. This chain uses TRBV5-1 with TRBJ2-5; 7 bases are a match to TRBD2. The V gene's germline CDR1 is SGHRS and CDR2 YFSETQ. The CDR3 contains 13 residues. V was pared by 4 bases and J by 4 bases, with 4 bases of the junction left unmatched. The DNA for the CDR3 is TGCGCCAGCAGCGGGGGGGGTCCAGAGACCCAGTACTTC. Its translation is CASSGGGPETQYF.

As concerns this clonotype: This may be a read error, as it is one base from a much larger clone. The V call is TRBV20-1, the J call TRBJ2-1; D is ambiguous. The V end was cut by 8 bases, the J end by 8 bases, with 19 bases between. Germline CDR1 DFQATT, CDR2 SNEGSKA (reference sequence). The CDR3 consists of 13 residues. CDR3 sequence (DNA): TGCAGTTCCAAAGAATGGAAGACCGATGAGCAGTTCTTC. Translated, it gives CSSKEWKTDEQFF.

This clonotype was picked up many times. This chain links TRBV7-9 with TRBJ2-1; 7 bases agree with TRBD1. Germline-derived CDR1 and CDR2 are SEHNR and FQNEAQ (reference sequence). The CDR3 extends over 16 amino acids. Trimming at V came to 5 bases and at J to 9 bases, leaving 16 bases not matched to a gene. The CDR3 loop reads CASSHVGEGAPGEQFF. The CDR3 DNA sequence: TGTGCCAGCAGCCACGTGGGAGAGGGGGCGCCCGGTGAGCAGTTCTTC.

This clonotype was counted at least ten times. The chain combines TRBV28 with TRBJ2-7; 9 nucleotides match TRBD1. The V gene's germline CDR1 is MDHEN and CDR2 SYDVKM. V gave up 7 bases and J gave up 0 bases; unmatched junction bases: 4. This CDR3 has 14 residues. CDR3 residues: CASIGDRASYEQYF. In nucleotides, the CDR3 is TGTGCCAGCATAGGGGACAGGGCCTCCTACGAGCAGTACTTC.

This clonotype was observed many times. One junction end does not reproduce the germline sequence, and a read error may be involved. The chain is built from TRBV5-4 and TRBJ1-6; 8 nucleotides match TRBD1. Germline V CDR1 and CDR2: SGHNT, YYREEE (reference sequence). There are 16 residues in the CDR3. The CDR3 region has the DNA TGTGCCAGCACCGAATCTGGACAGGGCAATAATTCACCCCTCAACTTT. As protein: CASTESGQGNNSPLNF.

There are many counts of this clonotype. This rearrangement joins TRBV30 to TRBJ1-3; D unresolved. Between the trimmed V and J ends, which lost 4 bases and 0 bases, there was a span of 7 bases. This CDR3 region has 13 residues. Germline assignment: CDR1 GTSNPN and CDR2 SVGIG (reference sequence). The CDR3 reads CAWIGYSGNTIYF. The CDR3 DNA is TGTGCCTGGATAGGGTACTCTGGAAACACCATATATTTT.

This clonotype came up many times. The V gene is TRBV3-1, the J gene TRBJ2-5; D unresolved. CDR1 LGHDT and CDR2 YNNKEL come from the germline V gene (reference sequence). CDR3 length: 14 amino acids. V was clipped by 0 bases and J by 7 bases, with 12 bases between them. CDR3 loop: CASSQEGMVGTQYF. The CDR3 nucleotides are TGTGCCAGCAGCCAAGAGGGTATGGTGGGGACCCAGTACTTC.

In its sample, this clonotype was seen many times. This sequence joins TRBV7-2 and TRBJ1-6, with D perhaps TRBD1 (5 bases). The germline V gene has CDR1 SGHTA and CDR2 FQGNSA. Trimming removed 1 base from V and 7 bases from J, with 17 bases in between. The CDR3 covers 17 residues. The CDR3 region has the DNA TGTGCCAGCAGCTTAGATGACATAATTAAGGGGAATTCACCCCTCCACTTT. This gives the protein CASSLDDIIKGNSPLHF.

The table lists this clonotype with many counts. The rearrangement uses TRBV3-1 and TRBJ2-5, with D unclear. The V gene lost 1 base and the J gene lost 5 bases, with 5 bases spanning the gap. The CDR3 totals 12 residues. CDR1 is LGHDT and CDR2 is YNNKEL in the germline V gene (reference sequence). This CDR3 reads CASSQAGETQYF. CDR3 coding DNA: TGTGCCAGCAGCCAAGCAGGCGAGACCCAGTACTTC.

This clonotype occurred many times. The J gene is TRBJ2-6, the V gene TRBV12-3 or TRBV12-4; TRBD1 aligns across 12 bases. V was clipped by 5 bases and J by 0 bases; unmatched bases: 5. The length of the CDR3 is 18 residues. For the CDR3, the DNA is TGTGCCAGCAGTCCGGGACAGGGGGCTTACTCTGGGGCCAACGTCCTGACTTTC. It yields the protein CASSPGQGAYSGANVLTF.

This clonotype was observed a few times. The junction does not match germline at one end; this may be a read error. The chain links TRBV6-5 to TRBJ1-6, with a possible D match to TRBD1 (5 bases). Germline-derived CDR1 and CDR2 are MNHEY and SVGAGI. The CDR3 contains 14 residues. CDR3 region: CASSRQGGGSPLNF. The CDR3 nucleotides are TGTGCCAGCAGTCGCCAGGGTGGGGGTTCACCCCTCAACTTT.

This clonotype came up a few times. Germline is not matched at one junction end, which may reflect a read error. This chain links TRBV7-3 with TRBJ1-5; D is uncertain. Germline V gives CDR1 SGHTA, CDR2 FQGTGA. There are 13 residues in the CDR3. CDR3 sequence reads: CASSLGMGQPQNF. CDR3 sequence (DNA): TGTGCCAGCAGCTTAGGAATGGGCCAGCCCCAGAATTTT.

V is TRBV18 and J is TRBJ1-1, with D unresolved. V was shortened by 5 bases and J by 1 base, with 8 bases between the two germline ends. Germline loops: CDR1 KGHSH, CDR2 LQKENI. CDR3 length equals 13 residues. CDR3: CASSGRRNTEAFF. The CDR3 DNA follows: TGTGCCAGCTCAGGACGAAGGAACACTGAAGCTTTCTTT. The full variable domain, its missing parts supplied by reference TRBV18 and TRBJ1-1, is NAGVMQNPRHLVRRRGQEARLRCSPMKGHSHVYWYRQLPEEGLKFMVYLQKENIIDESGMPKERFSAEFPKEGPSILRIQQVVRGDSAAYFCASSGRRNTEAFFGQGTRLTVV.

This clonotype was observed many times. The chain recombines TRBV28 with TRBJ2-3, with 8 bases matching TRBD2. The CDR3 runs 15 residues. In germline, CDR1 is MDHEN, CDR2 SYDVKM. Trimming at V came to 3 bases and at J to 2 bases, leaving 4 bases not matched to a gene. The CDR3 protein is CASSFRGGLTDTQYF. CDR3 coding DNA: TGTGCCAGCAGTTTCCGCGGGGGGCTCACAGATACGCAGTATTTT.